Sequencing of this TCR beta chain was carried out in a study of cytomegalovirus exposure and HLA in healthy donors. Study-wide results and caveats: Cytomegalovirus-associated TCR beta chains were listed, numbering 150 to 200. Among the CMV-associated chains, a few were confirmed in vitro as specific for CMV antigens.

Of note for this clone: What it binds is not known.

Deletions cut 4 bases from V and 2 bases from J, with 17 bases between. The CDR3 consists of 16 residues. Germline-derived CDR1 and CDR2 are MDHEN and SYDVKM. PCR amplification relied on 60 Vbeta primers (plus 13 Jbeta primers). Using immunoSEQ multiplex PCR, the repertoire was profiled, and TCRdb retains in-frame clones only, with some absent. The table has some 89,000 clones, roughly 81% seen once. V and J are TRBV28 and TRBJ1-2; D is unresolved. The sample taken for sequencing was PBMCs. The sequence derives from a woman in her twenties or thirties in good health and CMV-seronegative. In nucleotides, the CDR3 is TGTGCCAGCAGTTCGAAACCCACAGATCCCAACTATGGCTACACCTTC. It codes for CASSSKPTDPNYGYTF.